This T cell receptor beta chain was sequenced for a study of cytomegalovirus exposure and HLA in healthy donors. The CDR3 runs to 12 residues. Germline V gene data show CDR1 as SQVTM and CDR2 as ANQGSEA. V shed 7 bases and J shed 2 bases, with 11 bases lying between them. This clone was seen only a few times. Its cognate antigen is unknown. Study outcomes and limitations: 164 TCR beta chains were listed as cytomegalovirus-associated. Most of the CMV-associated TCR beta chains (in a later analysis) appeared to be HLA-restricted.

PCR amplification relied on 60 Vbeta primers (plus 13 Jbeta primers). The data were produced by immunoSEQ multiplex PCR, yet TCRdb's version contains in-frame clones alone and is incomplete. The repertoire holds around 130,000 clones, with approximately 85% as singletons. Each donor was nominally healthy when sampled (though unrecorded immune exposures were likely). Sequencing was performed on PBMCs. This chain uses TRBV29-1 with TRBJ1-1; D is uncertain. This TCR came from a woman aged 25-40 years in good health and CMV-seropositive. The CDR3 DNA reads as TGCAGCGGAACCCAGGTTAACACTGAAGCTTTCTTT. Its translation is CSGTQVNTEAFF.